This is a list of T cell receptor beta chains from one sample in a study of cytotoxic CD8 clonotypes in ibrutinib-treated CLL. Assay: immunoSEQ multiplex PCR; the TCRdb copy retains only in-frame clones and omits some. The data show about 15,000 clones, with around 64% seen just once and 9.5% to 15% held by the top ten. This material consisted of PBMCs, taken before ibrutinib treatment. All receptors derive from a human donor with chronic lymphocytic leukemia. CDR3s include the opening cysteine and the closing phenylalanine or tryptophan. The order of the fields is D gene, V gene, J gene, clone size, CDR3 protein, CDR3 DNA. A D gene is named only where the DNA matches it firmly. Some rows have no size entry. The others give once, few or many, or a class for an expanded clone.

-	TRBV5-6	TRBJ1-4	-	CASSFRPVATNEKLFF	TGTGCCAGCAGCTTTCGTCCAGTTGCAACTAATGAAAAACTGTTTTTT
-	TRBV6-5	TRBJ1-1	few	CASRTLGGAFF	TGTGCCAGCAGAACCCTTGGGGGGGCTTTCTTT
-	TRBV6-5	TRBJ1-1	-	CASSYSRGTEAFF	TGTGCCAGCAGTTACAGTAGGGGCACTGAAGCTTTCTTT
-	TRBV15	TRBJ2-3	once	CATSTGQTDTQYF	TGTGCCACCAGCACTGGACAGACAGATACGCAGTATTTT
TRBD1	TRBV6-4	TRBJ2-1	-	CASSGTGGHGEQFF	TGTGCCAGCAGTGGGACAGGGGGCCACGGTGAGCAGTTCTTC
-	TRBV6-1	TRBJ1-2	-	CASSVSHNYGYTF	TGTGCCAGCAGTGTCTCTCATAACTATGGCTACACCTTC
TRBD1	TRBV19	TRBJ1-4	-	CASSILGQGREKLFF	TGTGCCAGTAGTATCCTGGGACAGGGGAGAGAAAAACTGTTTTTT
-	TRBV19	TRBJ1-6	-	CASNLNSPLHF	TGTGCCAGCAATCTTAATTCACCCCTCCACTTT
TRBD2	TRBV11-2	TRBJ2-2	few	CAAKSGLASGELFF	TGTGCCGCTAAATCCGGACTAGCTTCGGGGGAGCTGTTTTTT
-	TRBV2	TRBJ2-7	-	CASSITTGTPSSYEQYF	TGTGCCAGCAGCATCACTACCGGGACTCCCAGCTCCTACGAGCAGTACTTC
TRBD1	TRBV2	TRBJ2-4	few	CASGTARGRDIQYF	TGTGCCAGCGGGACAGCAAGGGGAAGAGACATTCAGTACTTC
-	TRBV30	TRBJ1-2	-	CAWSVLGVGYTF	TGTGCCTGGAGTGTACTTGGAGTTGGCTACACCTTC
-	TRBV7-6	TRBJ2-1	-	CASSPGPTGAYNEQFF	TGTGCCAGCAGCCCTGGACCCACCGGGGCTTACAATGAGCAGTTCTTC